These 20 T cell receptor beta chains share one sample of origin, sequenced in a study of T-cell reconstitution after alpha-beta-depleted transplantation in children. Unique molecular identifiers were used to barcode this TCRbeta library. TCRdb independently ran MiXCR on the PCR reads; one entry per CDR3 protein. The repertoire includes more than 450,000 distinct CDR3 sequences, 15% to 20% of them detected once, and 3.3% sits in the top ten. This specimen consisted of PBMCs from the stem cell graft donor, obtained from the stem cell graft. All receptors come from a human donor who donated a stem cell graft to a child with acute lymphoblastic leukemia.

In its sample, this clonotype was seen a few times. CDR3 amino acids: CASSLGREAAYEQYF. The CDR3 coding sequence is TGTGCCAGCAGCTTAGGGCGGGAGGCCGCCTACGAGCAGTACTTC. V is TRBV13 and J is TRBJ2-7; 8 bases are a match to TRBD2. CDR3 size: 15 residues. Looked up from germline, CDR1 is PRHDT and CDR2 is FYEKMQ (reference sequence). Trimming removed 0 bases from V and 2 bases from J; junction bases left unmatched: 3.

This clonotype turned up a few times. The rearrangement uses TRBV12-3 or TRBV12-4 and TRBJ2-7, with TRBD2 matching 10 bases. The CDR3 runs to 16 residues. V lost 6 bases, J lost 2 bases, and 10 bases stayed unmatched. CDR3 region: CASSRGLARKAYEQYF. The CDR3 DNA reads TGTGCCAGCAGCAGGGGACTAGCGCGGAAGGCCTACGAGCAGTACTTC.

The V and J genes are TRBV7-9 and TRBJ2-5, with 14 bases lining up with TRBD2. This CDR3 comprises 16 residues. From germline, CDR1 is SEHNR and CDR2 FQNEAQ (reference sequence). V trimming: 10 bases; J trimming: 4 bases; junction bases outside the gene matches: 11. CDR3 DNA sequence: TGTGCCACCTGGGGACTAGCGGGAGCAAGAGGAGAGACCCAGTACTTC. Its protein is CATWGLAGARGETQYF.

This clonotype has ten or more counts. This rearrangement joins TRBV6-4 to TRBJ1-1; D may be TRBD1 (5 bases). CDR1 is MRHNA and CDR2 is SNTAGT in the germline V gene. V was pared by 2 bases and J by 7 bases, with 14 bases between. The CDR3 is 14 residues long. The CDR3 is CASSDGREGSEAFF. As DNA, the CDR3 is TGTGCCAGCAGTGACGGCAGGGAAGGGAGTGAAGCTTTCTTT.

This clonotype was counted only a few times. The chain joins TRBV5-1 to TRBJ2-1; D perhaps matches TRBD2 (6 bases). This CDR3 contains 16 residues. Germline loops: CDR1 SGHRS, CDR2 YFSETQ. V was trimmed by 5 bases and J by 7 bases, leaving 22 bases between them. CDR3 amino acids: CASSLWDSTRGNEQFF. The DNA for the CDR3 is TGCGCCAGCAGTCTCTGGGACTCTACACGGGGGAATGAGCAGTTCTTC.

This clonotype was detected a few times. CDR3 residues: CASSLAQAGQPQHF. For the CDR3, the DNA is TGTGCCAGCAGCTTAGCGCAGGCGGGGCAGCCCCAGCATTTT. This chain connects TRBV7-9 to TRBJ1-5; D uncertain. Germline CDR1 SEHNR, CDR2 FQNEAQ (reference sequence). With 0 bases removed from V and 7 bases from J, the gap between germline ends came to 10 bases. The CDR3 has 14 amino acids. Variable domain in full (rest from reference TRBV7-9 and TRBJ1-5): DTGVSQNPRHKITKRGQNVTFRCDPISEHNRLYWYRQTLGQGPEFLTYFQNEAQLEKSRLLSDRFSAERPKGSFSTLEIQRTEQGDSAMYLCASSLAQAGQPQHFGDGTRLSIL.

The chain uses TRBV7-9 and TRBJ2-1; TRBD2 matches at 7 bases. CDR1 and CDR2 (germline): SEHNR, FQNEAQ (reference sequence). The CDR3 has 15 residues. The ends lost 5 bases at V and 6 bases at J; junction bases unmatched: 10. DNA for the CDR3: TGTGCCAGCAGCCCCCCGGCGGGAGTATTCAATGAGCAGTTCTTC. This sequence encodes CASSPPAGVFNEQFF.

This clonotype was counted between two and nine times. The CDR3 nucleotides are TGTGCCATCAGTGATCGTGTGGCGGGGACAGGGTCAGGATTCTTT. It yields the protein CAISDRVAGTGSGFF. The J gene is TRBJ1-1, the V gene TRBV10-3, with 9 bases lining up with TRBD1. Germline V CDR1 and CDR2: ENHRY, SYGVKD. V shed 3 bases, J shed 14 bases, and the junction held 16 bases outside the gene matches. The CDR3 consists of 15 residues.

The chain carries TRBV4-1 and TRBJ2-5, with no clear D. This CDR3 has 16 residues. Trimming removed 2 bases from V and 0 bases from J, with 13 bases in between. In germline, CDR1 is MGHRA, CDR2 YSYEKL. For the CDR3, the DNA is TGCGCCAGCAGCCAAAATCAGACTGTGTACCAAGAGACCCAGTACTTC. This gives the protein CASSQNQTVYQETQYF.

This clonotype has a handful of counts. The gene calls are TRBV27 and TRBJ2-7, with a possible D match to TRBD2 (5 bases). Germline V lookup: CDR1 MNHEY, CDR2 SMNVEV (reference sequence). The V end was cut by 2 bases, the J end by 5 bases, with 13 bases between. The CDR3 contains 14 residues. The CDR3 protein is CASSLVGVGHEQYF. The CDR3 coding sequence is TGTGCCAGCAGTTTAGTGGGAGTTGGCCACGAGCAGTACTTC.

The V and J genes are TRBV9 and TRBJ2-1, with 9 nucleotides matching TRBD2. This CDR3 contains 17 residues. Unmatched junction bases numbered 13, after V lost 3 bases and J lost 6 bases. Germline V lookup: CDR1 SGDLS, CDR2 YYNGEE. The CDR3 sequence: CASSASPLAGTINEQFF. The CDR3 coding sequence is TGTGCCAGCAGCGCAAGCCCCCTAGCGGGAACGATCAATGAGCAGTTCTTC. Together with reference TRBV9 and TRBJ2-1, the CDR3 gives the full variable domain: DSGVTQTPKHLITATGQRVTLRCSPRSGDLSVYWYQQSLDQGLQFLIQYYNGEERAKGNILERFSAQQFPDLHSELNLSSLELGDSALYFCASSASPLAGTINEQFFGPGTRLTVL.

This clonotype was counted only a few times. The rearrangement uses TRBV5-5 and TRBJ2-3; the match to TRBD2 covers 8 bases. The CDR3 extends over 15 amino acids. The junction had 5 bases not matched to a gene; V was cut back by 2 bases and J by 3 bases. The germline V gene has CDR1 SGHKS and CDR2 YYEKEE (reference sequence). The CDR3 nucleotides are TGTGCCAGCAGCTTTACGGGAGGGCCGACAGATACGCAGTATTTT. This gives the protein CASSFTGGPTDTQYF.

The chain joins TRBV5-4 to TRBJ2-1, with D maybe TRBD2 (6 bases). The CDR3 consists of 17 residues. Germline V lookup: CDR1 SGHNT, CDR2 YYREEE (reference sequence). Trimming shortened V by 0 bases and J by 2 bases, and 15 bases separated the two germline ends. The CDR3 region is CASSLGGGGDTYNEQFF. The CDR3 DNA reads TGTGCCAGCAGCTTGGGTGGCGGCGGGGATACCTACAATGAGCAGTTCTTC. Supplemented by reference TRBV5-4 and TRBJ2-1, the full variable domain reads ETGVTQSPTHLIKTRGQQVTLRCSSQSGHNTVSWYQQALGQGPQFIFQYYREEENGRGNFPPRFSGLQFPNYSSELNVNALELDDSALYLCASSLGGGGDTYNEQFFGPGTRLTVL.

This clonotype was counted between two and nine times. V gene TRBV7-2 combines with J gene TRBJ1-1; D uncertain. The CDR3 covers 12 residues. The V gene's germline CDR1 is SGHTA and CDR2 FQGNSA. V was cut by 5 bases and J by 1 base, with 5 bases left in between. In nucleotides, the CDR3 is TGTGCCAGCAGCCCCGCGAACACTGAAGCTTTCTTT. Translation gives CASSPANTEAFF.

The chain couples TRBV29-1 to TRBJ1-2; D is perhaps TRBD1 (6 bases). The CDR3 has 12 amino acids. Trimming stripped 3 bases from V and 8 bases from J, with 13 bases between. Germline lookup yields CDR1 SQVTM and CDR2 ANQGSEA. The CDR3 loop reads CSVDEGVWGYTF. The CDR3 nucleotides read TGCAGCGTTGATGAGGGGGTTTGGGGCTACACCTTC.

The chain joins TRBV4-1 to TRBJ1-2; perhaps TRBD1 as D (5 bases). Germline CDR1 reads MGHRA; CDR2 reads YSYEKL. Trimming removed 2 bases at V and 2 bases at J, with 9 bases between. The CDR3 contains 14 residues. CDR3 DNA: TGCGCCAGCAGCCAACCGGGACTGAACTATGGCTACACCTTC. This encodes CASSQPGLNYGYTF.

This clonotype has just a few counts. Sequence at one end of the junction differs from germline and may be a read error. The chain couples TRBV4-1 to TRBJ2-7; 7 nucleotides align to TRBD2. The CDR3 spans 15 residues. Germline CDR1 reads MGHRA; CDR2 reads YSYEKL. CDR3 DNA sequence: TGTGCCAGCAGCCAAGGGAGGGACGGCTCCTACGAGCAGTACTTC. Residues: CASSQGRDGSYEQYF.

The genes are TRBV29-1 and TRBJ2-1; 10 nucleotides line up with TRBD2. Trimming removed 1 base from V and 4 bases from J; junction bases left unmatched: 4. Germline V lookup: CDR1 SQVTM, CDR2 ANQGSEA. This CDR3 has 15 amino acids. CDR3 residues: CSVEAGTSVYNEQFF. DNA for the CDR3: TGCAGCGTTGAAGCCGGGACTAGCGTGTACAATGAGCAGTTCTTC.

This clonotype was recorded a few times. The chain carries TRBV3-1 and TRBJ2-1, with D possibly being TRBD2 (8 bases). The CDR3 has 21 residues. V shed 1 base and J shed 4 bases, with 29 bases lying between them. Germline values: CDR1 LGHDT, CDR2 YNNKEL (reference sequence). Here the CDR3 reads CASSQVATGNGSGTIYNEQFF. In nucleotides, the CDR3 is TGTGCCAGCAGCCAAGTGGCGACAGGGAATGGTAGCGGGACGATTTACAATGAGCAGTTCTTC.

The chain has TRBV20-1 and TRBJ2-7; possibly TRBD2 for D (6 bases). The CDR3 is 14 residues long. The germline CDR1 and CDR2 sequences are DFQATT and SNEGSKA (reference sequence). With 3 bases removed from V and 5 bases from J, the gap between germline ends came to 17 bases. The CDR3 is CSASAGSRVDEQYF. Written as DNA, the CDR3 is TGCAGTGCTAGCGCGGGATCCCGGGTAGACGAGCAGTACTTC.